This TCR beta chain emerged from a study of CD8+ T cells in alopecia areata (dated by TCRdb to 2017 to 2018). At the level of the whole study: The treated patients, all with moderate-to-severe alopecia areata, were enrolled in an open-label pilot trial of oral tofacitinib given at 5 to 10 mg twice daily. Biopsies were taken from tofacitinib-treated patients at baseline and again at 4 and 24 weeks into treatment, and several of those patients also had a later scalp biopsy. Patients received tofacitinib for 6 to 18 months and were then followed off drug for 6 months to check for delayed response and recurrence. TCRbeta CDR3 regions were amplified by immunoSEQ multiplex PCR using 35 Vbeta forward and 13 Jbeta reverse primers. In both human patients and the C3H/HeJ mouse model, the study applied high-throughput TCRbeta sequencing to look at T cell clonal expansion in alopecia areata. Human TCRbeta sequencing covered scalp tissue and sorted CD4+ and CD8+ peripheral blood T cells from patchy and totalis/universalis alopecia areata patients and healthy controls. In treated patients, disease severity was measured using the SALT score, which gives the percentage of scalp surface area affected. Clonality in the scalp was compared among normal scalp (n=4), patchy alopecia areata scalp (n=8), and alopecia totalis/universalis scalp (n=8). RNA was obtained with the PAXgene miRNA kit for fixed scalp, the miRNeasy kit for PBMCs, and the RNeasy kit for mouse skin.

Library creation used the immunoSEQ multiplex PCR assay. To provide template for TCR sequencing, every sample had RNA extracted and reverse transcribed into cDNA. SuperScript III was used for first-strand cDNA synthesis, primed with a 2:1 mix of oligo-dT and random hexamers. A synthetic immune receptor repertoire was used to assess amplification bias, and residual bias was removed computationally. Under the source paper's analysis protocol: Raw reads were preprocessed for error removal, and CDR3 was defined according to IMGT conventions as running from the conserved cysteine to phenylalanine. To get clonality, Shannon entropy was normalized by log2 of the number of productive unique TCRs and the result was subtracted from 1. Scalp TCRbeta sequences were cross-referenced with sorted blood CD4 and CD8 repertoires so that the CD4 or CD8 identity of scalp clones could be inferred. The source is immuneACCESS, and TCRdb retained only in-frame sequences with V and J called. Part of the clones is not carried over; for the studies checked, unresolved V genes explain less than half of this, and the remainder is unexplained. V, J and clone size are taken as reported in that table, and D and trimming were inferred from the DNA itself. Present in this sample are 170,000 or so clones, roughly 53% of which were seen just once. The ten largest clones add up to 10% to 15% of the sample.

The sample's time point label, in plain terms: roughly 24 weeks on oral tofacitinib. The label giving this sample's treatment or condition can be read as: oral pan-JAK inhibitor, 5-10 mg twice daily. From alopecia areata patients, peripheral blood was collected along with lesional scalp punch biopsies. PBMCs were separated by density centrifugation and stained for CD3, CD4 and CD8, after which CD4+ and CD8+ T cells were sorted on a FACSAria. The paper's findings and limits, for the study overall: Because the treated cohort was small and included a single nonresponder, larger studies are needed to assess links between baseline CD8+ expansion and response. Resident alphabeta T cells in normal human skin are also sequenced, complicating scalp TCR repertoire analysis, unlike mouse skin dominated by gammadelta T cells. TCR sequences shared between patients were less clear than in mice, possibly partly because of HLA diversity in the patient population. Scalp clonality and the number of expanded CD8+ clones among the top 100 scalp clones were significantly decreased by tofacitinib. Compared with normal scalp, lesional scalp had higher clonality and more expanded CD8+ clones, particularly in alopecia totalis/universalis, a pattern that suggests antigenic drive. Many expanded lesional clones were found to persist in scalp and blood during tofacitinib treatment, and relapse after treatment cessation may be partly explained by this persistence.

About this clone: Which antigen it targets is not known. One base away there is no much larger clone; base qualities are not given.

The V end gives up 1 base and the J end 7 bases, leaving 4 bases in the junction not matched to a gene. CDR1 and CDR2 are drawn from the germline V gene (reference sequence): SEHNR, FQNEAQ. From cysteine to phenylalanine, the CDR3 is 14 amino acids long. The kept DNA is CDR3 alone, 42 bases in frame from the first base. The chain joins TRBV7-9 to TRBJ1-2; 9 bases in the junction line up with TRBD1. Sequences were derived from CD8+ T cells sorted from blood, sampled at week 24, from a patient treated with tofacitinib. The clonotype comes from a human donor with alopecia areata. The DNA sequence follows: TGTGCCAGCAGCTTAGGTACAGGGGGCCCTGGCTACACCTTC. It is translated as CASSLGTGGPGYTF.